This T cell receptor (beta chain) derives from a study of response to subunit inactivated influenza vaccine. Points from the study as a whole: New T cells are recruited in small numbers by each seasonal influenza vaccination, according to the authors' suggestion.

TCRdb itself ran the RT-PCR reads through MiXCR, one entry per CDR3 protein. The profile shows 550,000 to 600,000 distinct CDR3 sequences, approximately 10% of them singletons. CDR3 length equals 16 residues. The V end lost 6 bases, the J end lost 0 bases, and 14 bases lay between the germline ends. CDR1 is MNHNS and CDR2 is SASEGT in the germline V gene. Comment on this clonotype: What it binds is unknown.

The chain couples TRBV6-1 to TRBJ2-2; D gene ambiguous. The material sequenced was PBMCs from blood, taken on the day of vaccination. This TCR was recovered from a man aged 45-65 years who received an inactivated influenza vaccine. CDR3 residues: CASSLDGPPNTGELFF. The CDR3, as DNA: TGTGCCAGCAGCCTAGACGGGCCCCCGAACACCGGGGAGCTGTTTTTT.